A single sample is the source of the 30 T cell receptor beta chains below, sequenced in a study of OX40 agonist ivuxolimab in advanced cancers. Produced via immunoSEQ multiplex PCR; TCRdb's table is partial and in-frame only. The sample gives about 93,000 clones, 90% to 95% of which show up once; around 3% is in the top ten. The sample here was CD4+ or CD8+ T cells sorted from blood, taken in a trial of the OX40 agonist ivuxolimab. The origin of the receptors is an adult with an advanced solid tumor such as melanoma, head and neck, liver or kidney cancer.

The genes are TRBV29-1 and TRBJ2-7; 9 nucleotides match TRBD2. In germline, CDR1 is SQVTM, CDR2 ANQGSEA. V lost 4 bases and J lost 6; bases outside the gene matches: 7. The CDR3 is made up of 13 amino acids. CDR3 amino acids: CSVGGGGRVEQYF. CDR3 coding DNA: TGCAGCGTTGGGGGGGGCGGGAGGGTCGAGCAGTACTTC.

This sequence joins TRBV5-1 and TRBJ1-2; a possible D gene is TRBD1 (6 bases). The length of the CDR3 is 13 residues. V was shortened by 0 bases and J by 7 bases, with 10 bases between the two germline ends. Germline V CDR1 and CDR2: SGHRS, YFSETQ. The DNA of the CDR3 is TGCGCCAGCAGCTTGGGGGCAGGGGTTGGCTACACCTTC. Translating it yields CASSLGAGVGYTF.

The rearrangement uses TRBV19 and TRBJ2-3; the D gene is possibly TRBD1 (5 bases). The CDR3 is 18 amino acids. The germline V gene has CDR1 LNHDA and CDR2 SQIVND (reference sequence). V lost 3 bases and J 4 bases, leaving 23 bases between the germline ends. CDR3 DNA: TGTGCCAGTAGTATTGTGGGCATGGACACGATCTTGGCAGATACGCAGTATTTT. Protein product: CASSIVGMDTILADTQYF.

As DNA, the CDR3 is TGTGCCAGCAGCCAAGATCAGGTGGGAGGGCTCTACGAGCAGTACTTC. Residues: CASSQDQVGGLYEQYF. V and J are TRBV4-2 and TRBJ2-7; TRBD2 matches 7 bases. Unmatched junction bases numbered 8, after V lost 0 bases and J lost 3 bases. The CDR3 extends over 16 amino acids. Germline loops: CDR1 LGHNA, CDR2 YNFKEQ.

The chain recombines TRBV2 with TRBJ1-3, with D perhaps matching TRBD1 (6 bases). CDR1 SNHLY and CDR2 FYNNEI come from the germline V gene. Trimming left V 7 bases short and J 0 bases short, with 19 bases between. This CDR3 comprises 17 residues. The CDR3 is CASKAGTSFSSGNTIYF. CDR3 coding DNA: TGTGCCAGCAAGGCAGGGACATCTTTCTCCTCTGGAAACACCATATATTTT.

The V gene is TRBV15, the J gene TRBJ2-6; no clear D gene. Germline CDR1 and CDR2: LNHNV and YYDKDF (reference sequence). The V and J ends lost 5 bases and 0 bases respectively, with 11 bases between them. The CDR3 totals 16 residues. The CDR3 region has the DNA TGTGCCACCAGCCTCCTTGGGATCTCTGGGGCCAACGTCCTGACTTTC. The encoded protein is CATSLLGISGANVLTF.

V and J are TRBV10-3 and TRBJ2-7, with D unresolved. The CDR3 is 15 amino acids. The germline V and J ends were trimmed by 0 bases and 3 bases, with 12 bases remaining between them. The V gene's germline CDR1 is ENHRY and CDR2 SYGVKD. In nucleotides, the CDR3 is TGTGCCATCAGTGAGTCGGCAGGCAGACACTACGAGCAGTACTTC. Protein product: CAISESAGRHYEQYF.

The chain couples TRBV21-1 to TRBJ2-1; the table calls TRBD1, which could not be checked here. TRBV21-1 is deemed a pseudogene. The CDR3 covers 19 residues. CDR3 nucleotide sequence: TGTGCCAGCAGCAGCTCGGACAGGGGTGACCCGGGCTCCTACAATGAGCAGTTCTTC. Translated: CASSSSDRGDPGSYNEQFF.

The rearrangement links TRBV21-1 to TRBJ1-1. TRBV21-1 is a pseudogene segment. The CDR3 extends over 15 amino acids. In DNA form, the CDR3 reads TGTGCCAGCAGCAAAGCGGGGGGGGTACGGTCTGAAGCTTTCTTT. This sequence encodes CASSKAGGVRSEAFF.

V usage is TRBV27 and J usage is TRBJ2-7, with D unresolved. V was trimmed by 3 bases and J by 2 bases, leaving 8 bases between them. CDR1 is MNHEY, CDR2 SMNVEV, per germline (reference sequence). This CDR3 has 13 amino acids. CDR3 sequence: CASSFSGPYEQYF. The CDR3 coding sequence is TGTGCCAGCAGTTTCTCCGGCCCCTACGAGCAGTACTTC.

The rearrangement joins TRBV5-6 to TRBJ1-2, with D uncertain. The germline gives CDR1 SGHDT, CDR2 YYEEEE. Trimming left V 5 bases short and J 7 bases short, with 21 bases between. This CDR3 region has 15 residues. The CDR3 sequence is CASRFGVGQAGGYTF. The DNA of the CDR3 is TGTGCCAGCAGGTTCGGAGTCGGGCAGGCTGGTGGCTACACCTTC.

The rearrangement links TRBV4-1 to TRBJ1-1; D gene unclear. The length of the CDR3 is 14 residues. Germline V lookup: CDR1 MGHRA, CDR2 YSYEKL. Deletions cut 1 base from V and 1 base from J, with 7 bases between. The CDR3 sequence is CASSQGSANTEAFF. The DNA for the CDR3 is TGCGCCAGCAGCCAAGGTTCAGCGAACACTGAAGCTTTCTTT.

The chain is built from TRBV4-1 and TRBJ1-2; D call uncertain. Deletions cut 0 bases from V and 7 bases from J, with 15 bases between. The CDR3 length is 15 residues. CDR1 is MGHRA and CDR2 is YSYEKL in the germline V gene. CDR3 DNA: TGCGCCAGCAGCCAAGAGGTAAAAGTAACTATTGGCTACACCTTC. It encodes CASSQEVKVTIGYTF.

This rearrangement joins TRBV6-5 to TRBJ2-1, with no clear D. This CDR3 region has 13 residues. V gave up 6 bases and J gave up 10 bases, with 16 bases separating them. CDR1 is MNHEY and CDR2 is SVGAGI in the germline V gene. The CDR3 is CASSLGLLGEQFF. The CDR3 nucleotides are TGTGCCAGCAGCCTCGGGTTGCTCGGCGAGCAGTTCTTC.

The CDR3 DNA reads TGTGCCAGCAGCTTAGGAGTATCCAATTCACCCCTCCACTTT. Its translation is CASSLGVSNSPLHF. The rearrangement uses TRBV5-5 and TRBJ1-6, with D uncertain. CDR1 and CDR2 (germline): SGHKS, YYEKEE (reference sequence). V was cut by 2 bases and J by 7 bases, with 10 bases left in between. The CDR3 consists of 14 residues.

The genes are TRBV5-6 and TRBJ2-7, with D perhaps matching TRBD1 or TRBD2 (5 bases each). Deletions cut 5 bases from V and 3 bases from J, with 18 bases between. Germline V CDR1 and CDR2: SGHDT, YYEEEE. The CDR3 runs to 15 residues. CDR3 sequence (DNA): TGTGCCAGCAGACATCAGGGTGGGAGATACTACGAGCAGTACTTC. It codes for CASRHQGGRYYEQYF.

The chain recombines TRBV13 with TRBJ2-1; D not resolved. The V end was cut by 8 bases, the J end by 4 bases, with 6 bases between. CDR1 is PRHDT and CDR2 is FYEKMQ in the germline V gene (reference sequence). The CDR3 runs to 11 residues. CDR3 sequence reads: CASGSYNEQFF. For the CDR3, the DNA is TGTGCCAGCGGCAGTTACAATGAGCAGTTCTTC.

The chain links TRBV12-5 to TRBJ2-7; TRBD2 matches 7 bases. The V gene's germline CDR1 is LGHNT and CDR2 FRNRAP. This CDR3 is 13 amino acids long. V lost 8 bases and J lost 3; bases outside the gene matches: 7. The CDR3 DNA is TGTGCTAGTCGGCTAGCGGAGATCTACGAGCAGTACTTC. This gives the protein CASRLAEIYEQYF.

This clone was seen once. The chain joins TRBV5-6 to TRBJ1-3; D is unresolved. Germline V lookup: CDR1 SGHDT, CDR2 YYEEEE. V lost 3 bases to trimming and J lost 4 bases, with 17 bases between them. The CDR3 is 16 residues long. Here the CDR3 reads CASSSNGPPPGNTIYF. In DNA form, the CDR3 reads TGTGCCAGCAGCTCGAACGGGCCTCCCCCGGGAAACACCATATATTTT.

The rearrangement uses TRBV11-3 and TRBJ2-2; D is perhaps TRBD2 (6 bases). The CDR3 runs 14 residues. The germline CDR1 and CDR2 sequences are SGHNT and YENEEA. Trimming removed 3 bases at V and 6 bases at J, with 11 bases between. The CDR3 here is CASSLTSYAGELFF. The DNA for the CDR3 is TGTGCCAGCAGCTTGACTAGTTATGCCGGGGAGCTGTTTTTT.

The V call is TRBV4-1, the J call TRBJ2-3; no definite D call. Trimming shortened V by 1 base and J by 6 bases, and 11 bases separated the two germline ends. Germline V gene sequence: CDR1 MGHRA, CDR2 YSYEKL. The CDR3 is 14 amino acids. The CDR3 here is CASSQVYQKDTQYF. CDR3 in DNA: TGCGCCAGCAGCCAAGTTTACCAGAAGGATACGCAGTATTTT.

This clone was picked up one time. This chain links TRBV4-3 with TRBJ2-5; 7 nucleotides align to TRBD1. The CDR3 extends over 15 amino acids. The germline CDR1 and CDR2 sequences are LGHNA and YSLEER. The V gene end was trimmed by 1 base and the J gene end by 2 bases; junction bases not matched to a gene: 4. The DNA for the CDR3 is TGCGCCAGCAGCCAAGGGAGGACAGGTCAAGAGACCCAGTACTTC. As protein: CASSQGRTGQETQYF.

This sequence joins TRBV7-9 and TRBJ1-1; the D is unclear. The germline CDR1 and CDR2 sequences are SEHNR and FQNEAQ (reference sequence). The CDR3 has 13 residues. V was pared by 5 bases and J by 0 bases, with 7 bases between. The CDR3 sequence is CASSRSVNTEAFF. The CDR3 nucleotides are TGTGCCAGCAGCCGATCGGTGAACACTGAAGCTTTCTTT.

The J gene is TRBJ1-5, the V gene TRBV27; D is unresolved. This CDR3 region has 13 residues. Germline CDR1 reads MNHEY; CDR2 reads SMNVEV (reference sequence). V was clipped by 3 bases and J by 8 bases, with 11 bases between them. CDR3 region: CASSFVGNEPQHF. The CDR3 DNA reads as TGTGCCAGCAGTTTTGTGGGGAATGAGCCCCAGCATTTT.

The chain carries TRBV11-2 and TRBJ2-7; D is perhaps TRBD1 (5 bases). Germline V gives CDR1 SGHAT, CDR2 FQNNGV. Trimming shortened V by 5 bases and J by 2 bases, and 10 bases separated the two germline ends. This CDR3 spans 13 amino acids. Here the CDR3 reads CASSLGETYEQYF. The CDR3 DNA follows: TGTGCCAGCAGCCTAGGGGAAACCTACGAGCAGTACTTC.

J is TRBJ2-1 and V is TRBV27, with unresolved D. Germline CDR1 reads MNHEY; CDR2 reads SMNVEV (reference sequence). V gave up 5 bases and J gave up 2 bases, with 10 bases separating them. The CDR3 runs 14 residues. The CDR3 sequence: CASSPSSPYNEQFF. The DNA of the CDR3 is TGTGCCAGCAGTCCCTCAAGTCCCTACAATGAGCAGTTCTTC.

V is TRBV2 and J is TRBJ2-7; 8 nucleotides align to TRBD1. Germline values: CDR1 SNHLY, CDR2 FYNNEI. V lost 3 bases to trimming and J lost 5 bases; unmatched junction nucleotides: 6. The CDR3 is 14 amino acids. DNA for the CDR3: TGTGCCAGCAGTGACAGGACAGGGAACAACGAGCAGTACTTC. The encoded protein is CASSDRTGNNEQYF.

The J gene is TRBJ2-1, the V gene TRBV27; D might be TRBD1 (5 bases). Deletions cut 3 bases from V and 0 bases from J, with 9 bases between. The CDR3 has 15 residues. Looked up from germline, CDR1 is MNHEY and CDR2 is SMNVEV (reference sequence). The CDR3 DNA reads TGTGCCAGCAGTTTGGACACCCGCTCCTACAATGAGCAGTTCTTC. Translating gives CASSLDTRSYNEQFF.

This clone was seen a single time. CDR3: CASSAAGDEQYF. Written as DNA, the CDR3 is TGTGCCAGTAGTGCGGCAGGGGACGAGCAGTACTTC. The V gene is TRBV19, the J gene TRBJ2-7; tentative D call: TRBD1 (6 bases). Trimming removed 5 bases at V and 5 bases at J, with 10 bases between. Per germline, CDR1 LNHDA and CDR2 SQIVND (reference sequence). The CDR3 covers 12 residues.

The chain joins TRBV13 to TRBJ2-7; D may be TRBD2 (6 bases). The CDR3 is made up of 16 amino acids. The V end was cut by 5 bases, the J end by 2 bases, with 19 bases between. CDR1 is PRHDT and CDR2 is FYEKMQ in the germline V gene (reference sequence). This chain's CDR3 is CASSSGLLSKPYEQYF. The CDR3 DNA reads as TGTGCCAGCAGCAGCGGGCTCCTGTCAAAACCCTACGAGCAGTACTTC.